This T cell receptor beta chain came from a study of human T cells and chemical hapten exposure. Broader study findings: Among TCRs, those above 1 in 1000 frequency were unaffected by DPC sensitization.

Time point given: healthy volunteer bleed at 6 weeks. Sequencing started from total RNA isolated from unfractionated whole blood. A word on this clonotype: Its matching antigen is unknown.

From the RACE reads, TCRdb called clonotypes with MiXCR, one entry per CDR3 protein. Of approximately 81,000 distinct CDR3 sequences in the sample, over 6.5% were seen once. The V and J ends lost 0 bases and 5 bases respectively, with 16 bases between them. Germline V gene sequence: CDR1 LGHNA, CDR2 YSLEER. CDR3 length equals 17 residues. Sequenced sample: whole blood. The sequence came from a male donor in good health. Some clones in this sample may be carry-over from other donors' samples. The chain recombines TRBV4-3 with TRBJ2-2; the D is unclear. In DNA, the CDR3 is TGCGCCAGCAGCCAAGATACGGCCGGGCCTCAGACCGGGGAGCTGTTTTTT. As protein: CASSQDTAGPQTGELFF.